This T cell receptor (beta chain) came from a study of cytomegalovirus exposure and HLA in healthy donors. CDR3 length: 16 residues. Trimming cost V 6 bases and J 3 bases, with 17 bases left between them. Germline CDR1 and CDR2: SEHNR and FQNEAQ (reference sequence). Researchers ran the PCR with 60 Vbeta and 13 Jbeta primers. Sequencing used immunoSEQ multiplex PCR; TCRdb keeps in-frame clones, though not all of them. The sample yields 110,000 to 150,000 clones, around 79% seen once. The sample comprised PBMCs. The sequence derives from a male donor in good health and CMV-seronegative. This rearrangement joins TRBV7-9 to TRBJ2-2; D is undetermined. In DNA form, the CDR3 reads TGTGCCAGCAGTTTTGGCCTCGCACCTGACACCGGGGAGCTGTTTTTT. It yields the protein CASSFGLAPDTGELFF.